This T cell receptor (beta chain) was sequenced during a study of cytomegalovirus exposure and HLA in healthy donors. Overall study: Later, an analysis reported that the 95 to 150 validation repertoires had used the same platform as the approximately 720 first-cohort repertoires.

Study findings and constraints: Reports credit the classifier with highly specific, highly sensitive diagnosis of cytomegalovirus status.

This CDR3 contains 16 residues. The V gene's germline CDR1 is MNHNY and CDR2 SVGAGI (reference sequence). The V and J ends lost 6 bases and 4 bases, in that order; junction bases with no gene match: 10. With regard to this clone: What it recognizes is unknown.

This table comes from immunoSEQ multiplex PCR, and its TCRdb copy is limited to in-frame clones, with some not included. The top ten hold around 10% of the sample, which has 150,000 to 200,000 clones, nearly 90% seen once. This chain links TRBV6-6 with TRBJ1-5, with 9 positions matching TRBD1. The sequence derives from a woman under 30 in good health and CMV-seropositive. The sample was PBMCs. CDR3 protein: CASSSRQGGNNQPQHF. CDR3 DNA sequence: TGTGCCAGCAGCTCCCGACAGGGGGGCAATAATCAGCCCCAGCATTTT.